The rows below give T cell receptor beta chains drawn from one sample of a study of cytomegalovirus exposure and HLA in healthy donors. The data were produced by immunoSEQ multiplex PCR, yet TCRdb's version contains in-frame clones alone and is incomplete. In the table there are roughly 250,000 clones, around 87% of which are singletons. Sequenced material: PBMCs. Receptors originate from a man between 18 and 35 years old in good health and CMV-seronegative. The CDR3 runs from the conserved cysteine through the conserved F or W. The D gene is left open where the match is weak. Some rows mark clone size as missing; the rest say once, few, many or name a class of expanded clone.

J gene,V gene,D gene,clone size,CDR3 DNA,CDR3 protein
TRBJ2-1,TRBV4-1,TRBD2,-,TGCGCCAGCAGCCAAGGGAGGACTAGCGGTTACAATGAGCAGTTCTTC,CASSQGRTSGYNEQFF
TRBJ2-3,TRBV28,-,once,TGTGCCAGCAGTTTGGGAGGGGGAGGGCCGACAGATACGCAGTATTTT,CASSLGGGGPTDTQYF
TRBJ2-7,TRBV7-2,TRBD2,-,TGTGCCAGCAGCTTATCTAGCGGGGGTTCCTCCTACGAGCAGTACTTC,CASSLSSGGSSYEQYF
TRBJ2-2,TRBV7-2,-,-,TGTGCCAGCAGCTTACTCGCCGGCGGGTTCGGGGAGCTGTTTTTT,CASSLLAGGFGELFF
TRBJ2-1,TRBV5-1,TRBD2,-,TGCGCCAGCAGCTTGGTATTAGCGGGAGGGAGCGCTGAGCAGTTCTTC,CASSLVLAGGSAEQFF
TRBJ1-1,TRBV28,-,-,TGTGCCAGCGGAGGGGTGAACACTGAAGCTTTCTTT,CASGGVNTEAFF
TRBJ1-1,TRBV5-1,-,few,TGCGCCAGCAGCTTTCAGACAGGGAACACTGAAGCTTTCTTT,CASSFQTGNTEAFF
TRBJ1-2,TRBV28,-,-,TGTGCAGCAGGGCGAATAGGGTATGGCTACACCTTC,CAAGRIGYGYTF
TRBJ2-3,TRBV7-6,TRBD1,-,TGTGCCAGCAGTTACACCGGGACAGACAGCACAGATACGCAGTATTTT,CASSYTGTDSTDTQYF
TRBJ2-7,TRBV21-1,-,-,TGTGCCAGCAGCAAAAGTCGGCTGGAGTCCTACGAGCAGTACTTC,CASSKSRLESYEQYF
TRBJ1-1,TRBV7-9,-,-,TGTGCCAGCAGCCCCCTCGGGGGTCGGACTGAAGCTTTCTTT,CASSPLGGRTEAFF